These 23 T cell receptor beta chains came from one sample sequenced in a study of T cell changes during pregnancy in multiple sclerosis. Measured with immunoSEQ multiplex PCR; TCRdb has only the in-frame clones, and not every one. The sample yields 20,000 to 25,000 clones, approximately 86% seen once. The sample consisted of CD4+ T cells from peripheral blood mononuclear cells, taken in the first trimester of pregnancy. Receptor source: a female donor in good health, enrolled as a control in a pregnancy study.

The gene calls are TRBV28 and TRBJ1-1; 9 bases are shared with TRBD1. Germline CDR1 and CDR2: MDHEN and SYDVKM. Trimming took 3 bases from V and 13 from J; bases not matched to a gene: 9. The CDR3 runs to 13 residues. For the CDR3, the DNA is TGTGCCAGCAGTTTTTCCGGGACAGGGTATGGTTTCTTT. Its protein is CASSFSGTGYGFF.

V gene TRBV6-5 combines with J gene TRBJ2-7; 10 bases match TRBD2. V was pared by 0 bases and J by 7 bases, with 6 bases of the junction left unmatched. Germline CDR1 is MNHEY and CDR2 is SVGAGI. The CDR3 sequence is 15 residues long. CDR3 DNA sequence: TGTGCCAGCAGTTACTCAGGGCTAGCGGGGGTTGAGCAGTACTTC. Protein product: CASSYSGLAGVEQYF.

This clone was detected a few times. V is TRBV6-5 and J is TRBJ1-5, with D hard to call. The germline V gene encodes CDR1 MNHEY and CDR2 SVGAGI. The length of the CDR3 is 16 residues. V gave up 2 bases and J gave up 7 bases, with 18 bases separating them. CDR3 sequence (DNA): TGTGCCAGCAGTTACAGGTCGGCAGGAAGGAAGCAGCCCCAGCATTTT. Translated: CASSYRSAGRKQPQHF.

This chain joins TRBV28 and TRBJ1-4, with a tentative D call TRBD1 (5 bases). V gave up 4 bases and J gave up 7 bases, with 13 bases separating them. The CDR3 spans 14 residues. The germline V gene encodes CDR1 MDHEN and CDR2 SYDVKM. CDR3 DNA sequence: TGTGCCAGCAGTTCCCCAGGGTCTACTGAAAAACTGTTTTTT. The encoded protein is CASSSPGSTEKLFF.

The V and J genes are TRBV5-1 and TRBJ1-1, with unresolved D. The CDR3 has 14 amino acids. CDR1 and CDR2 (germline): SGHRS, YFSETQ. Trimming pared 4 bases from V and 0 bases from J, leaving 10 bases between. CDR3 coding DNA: TGCGCCAGCAGCCGGGGATCTATGAACACTGAAGCTTTCTTT. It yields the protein CASSRGSMNTEAFF. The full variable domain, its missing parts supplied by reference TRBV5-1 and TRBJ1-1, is KAGVTQTPRYLIKTRGQQVTLSCSPISGHRSVSWYQQTPGQGLQFLFEYFSETQRNKGNFPGRFSGRQFSNSRSEMNVSTLELGDSALYLCASSRGSMNTEAFFGQGTRLTVV.

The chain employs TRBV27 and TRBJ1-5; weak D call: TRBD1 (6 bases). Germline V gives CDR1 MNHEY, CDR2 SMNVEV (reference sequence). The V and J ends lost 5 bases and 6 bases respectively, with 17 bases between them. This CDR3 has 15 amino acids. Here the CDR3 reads CASSIGSARGQPQHF. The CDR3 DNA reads TGTGCCAGCAGTATCGGGTCCGCCAGGGGTCAGCCCCAGCATTTT.

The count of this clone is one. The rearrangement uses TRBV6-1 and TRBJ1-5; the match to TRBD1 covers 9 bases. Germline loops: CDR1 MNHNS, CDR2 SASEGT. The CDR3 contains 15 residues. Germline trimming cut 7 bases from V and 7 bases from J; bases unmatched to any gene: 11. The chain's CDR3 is CASKVPGQGRQPQHF. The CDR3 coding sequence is TGTGCCAGCAAAGTCCCGGGACAGGGTAGACAGCCCCAGCATTTT.

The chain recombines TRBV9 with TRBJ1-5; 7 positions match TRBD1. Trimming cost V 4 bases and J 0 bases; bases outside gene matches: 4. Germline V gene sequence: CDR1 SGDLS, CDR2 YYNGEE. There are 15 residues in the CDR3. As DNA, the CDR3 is TGTGCCAGCAGCCCACAGGGGTATAGCAATCAGCCCCAGCATTTT. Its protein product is CASSPQGYSNQPQHF.

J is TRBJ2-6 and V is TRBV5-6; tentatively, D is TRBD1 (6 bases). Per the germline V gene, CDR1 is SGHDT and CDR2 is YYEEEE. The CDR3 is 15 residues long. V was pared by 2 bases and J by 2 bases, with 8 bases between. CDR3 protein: CASSLPGAGANVLTF. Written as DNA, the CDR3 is TGTGCCAGCAGCTTACCAGGGGCTGGGGCCAACGTCCTGACTTTC.

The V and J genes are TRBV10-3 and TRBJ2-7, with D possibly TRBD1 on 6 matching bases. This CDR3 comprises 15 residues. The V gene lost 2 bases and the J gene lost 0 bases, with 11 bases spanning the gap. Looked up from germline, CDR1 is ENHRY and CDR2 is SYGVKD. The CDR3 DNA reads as TGTGCCATCAGTGAGGGTCAGGGGCGCTCCTACGAGCAGTACTTC. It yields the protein CAISEGQGRSYEQYF.

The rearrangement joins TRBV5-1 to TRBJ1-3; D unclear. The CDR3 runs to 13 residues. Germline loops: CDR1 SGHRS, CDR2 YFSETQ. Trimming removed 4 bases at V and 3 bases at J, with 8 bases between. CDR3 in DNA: TGCGCCAGCAGCGGCAACGATGGAAACACCATATATTTT. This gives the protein CASSGNDGNTIYF. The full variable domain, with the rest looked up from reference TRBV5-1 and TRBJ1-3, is KAGVTQTPRYLIKTRGQQVTLSCSPISGHRSVSWYQQTPGQGLQFLFEYFSETQRNKGNFPGRFSGRQFSNSRSEMNVSTLELGDSALYLCASSGNDGNTIYFGEGSWLTVV.

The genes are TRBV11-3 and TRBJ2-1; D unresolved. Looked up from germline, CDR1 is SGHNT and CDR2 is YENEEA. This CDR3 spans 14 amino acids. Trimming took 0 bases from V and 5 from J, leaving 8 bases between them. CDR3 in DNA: TGTGCCAGCAGCTTAGAAGGAGTTCACAATGAGCAGTTCTTC. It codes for CASSLEGVHNEQFF. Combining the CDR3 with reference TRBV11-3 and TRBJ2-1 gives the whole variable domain EAGVVQSPRYKIIEKKQPVAFWCNPISGHNTLYWYLQNLGQGPELLIRYENEEAVDDSQLPKDRFSAERLKGVDSTLKIQPAELGDSAVYLCASSLEGVHNEQFFGPGTRLTVL.

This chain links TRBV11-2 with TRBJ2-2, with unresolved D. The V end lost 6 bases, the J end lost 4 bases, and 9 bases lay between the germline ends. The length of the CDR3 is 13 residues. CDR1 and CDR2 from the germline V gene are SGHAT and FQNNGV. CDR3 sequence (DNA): TGTGCCAGCAGTGTAAGAGTCACCGGGGAGCTGTTTTTT. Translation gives CASSVRVTGELFF. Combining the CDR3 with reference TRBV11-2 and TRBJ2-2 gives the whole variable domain EAGVAQSPRYKIIEKRQSVAFWCNPISGHATLYWYQQILGQGPKLLIQFQNNGVVDDSQLPKDRFSAERLKGVDSTLKIQPAKLEDSAVYLCASSVRVTGELFFGEGSRLTVL.

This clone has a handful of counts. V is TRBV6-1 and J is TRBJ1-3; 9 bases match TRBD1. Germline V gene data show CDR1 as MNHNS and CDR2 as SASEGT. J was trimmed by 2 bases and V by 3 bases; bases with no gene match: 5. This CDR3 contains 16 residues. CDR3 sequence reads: CASSEPGTGPGNTIYF. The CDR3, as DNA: TGTGCCAGCAGTGAGCCCGGGACAGGGCCTGGAAACACCATATATTTT.

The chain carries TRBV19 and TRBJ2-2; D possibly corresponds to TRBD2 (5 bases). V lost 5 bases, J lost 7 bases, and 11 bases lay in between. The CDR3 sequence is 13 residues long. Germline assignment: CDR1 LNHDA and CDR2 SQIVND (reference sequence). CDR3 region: CASSLLGGGELFF. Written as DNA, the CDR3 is TGTGCCAGTAGTCTACTAGGTGGCGGGGAGCTGTTTTTT.

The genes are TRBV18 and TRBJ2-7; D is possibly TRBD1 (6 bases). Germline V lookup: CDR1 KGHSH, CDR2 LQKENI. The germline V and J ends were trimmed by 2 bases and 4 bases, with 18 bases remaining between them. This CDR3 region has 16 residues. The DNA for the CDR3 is TGTGCCAGCTCACCATACCGGGGACAACCTAGTTACGAGCAGTACTTC. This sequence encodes CASSPYRGQPSYEQYF.

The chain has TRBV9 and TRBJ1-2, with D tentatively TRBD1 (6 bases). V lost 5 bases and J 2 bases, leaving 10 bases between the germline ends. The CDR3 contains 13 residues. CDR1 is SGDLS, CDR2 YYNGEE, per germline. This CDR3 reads CASSRQANYGYTF. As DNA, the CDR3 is TGTGCCAGCAGTCGACAGGCAAACTATGGCTACACCTTC.

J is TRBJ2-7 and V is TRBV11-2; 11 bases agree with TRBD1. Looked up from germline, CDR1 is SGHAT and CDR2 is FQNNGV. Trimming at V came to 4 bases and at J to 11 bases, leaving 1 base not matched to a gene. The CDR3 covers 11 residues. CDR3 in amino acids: CASSSGQGEYF. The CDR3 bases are TGTGCCAGCAGCTCGGGACAGGGGGAGTACTTC.

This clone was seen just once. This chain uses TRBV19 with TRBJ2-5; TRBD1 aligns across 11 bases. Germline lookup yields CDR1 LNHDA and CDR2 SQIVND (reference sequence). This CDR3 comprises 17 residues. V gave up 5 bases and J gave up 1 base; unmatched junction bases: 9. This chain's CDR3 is CASSVGQGALGQETQYF. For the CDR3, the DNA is TGTGCCAGTAGTGTCGGACAGGGGGCGTTGGGCCAAGAGACCCAGTACTTC.

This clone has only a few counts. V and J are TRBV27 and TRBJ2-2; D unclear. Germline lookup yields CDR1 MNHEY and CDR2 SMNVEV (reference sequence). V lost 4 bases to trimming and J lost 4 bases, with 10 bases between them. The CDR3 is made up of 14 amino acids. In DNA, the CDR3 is TGTGCCAGCAGTTCGGCCCGAGGCACCGGGGAGCTGTTTTTT. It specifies CASSSARGTGELFF.

The CDR3 region is CASRYSGQSYEQYF. The CDR3 DNA sequence: TGTGCCAGTCGGTATTCGGGACAGTCCTACGAGCAGTACTTC. The V and J genes are TRBV28 and TRBJ2-7; TRBD1 aligns across 7 bases. V dropped 9 bases and J dropped 1; count of bases not matched to a gene: 9. The CDR3 has 14 residues. Germline-derived CDR1 and CDR2 are MDHEN and SYDVKM.

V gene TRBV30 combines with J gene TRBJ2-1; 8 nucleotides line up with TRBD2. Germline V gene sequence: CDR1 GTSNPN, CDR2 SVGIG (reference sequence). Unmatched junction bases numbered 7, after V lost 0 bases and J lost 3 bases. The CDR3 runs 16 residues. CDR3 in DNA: TGTGCCTGGAGTGTCTTCCGGGAGGGCGGCTACAATGAGCAGTTCTTC. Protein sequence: CAWSVFREGGYNEQFF.

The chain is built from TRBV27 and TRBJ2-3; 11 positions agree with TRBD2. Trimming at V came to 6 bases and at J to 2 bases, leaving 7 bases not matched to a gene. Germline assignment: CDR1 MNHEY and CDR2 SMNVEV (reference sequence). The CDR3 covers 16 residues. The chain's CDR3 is CASRLAGAADTDTQYF. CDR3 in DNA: TGTGCCAGCAGACTAGCGGGGGCCGCGGACACAGATACGCAGTATTTT.